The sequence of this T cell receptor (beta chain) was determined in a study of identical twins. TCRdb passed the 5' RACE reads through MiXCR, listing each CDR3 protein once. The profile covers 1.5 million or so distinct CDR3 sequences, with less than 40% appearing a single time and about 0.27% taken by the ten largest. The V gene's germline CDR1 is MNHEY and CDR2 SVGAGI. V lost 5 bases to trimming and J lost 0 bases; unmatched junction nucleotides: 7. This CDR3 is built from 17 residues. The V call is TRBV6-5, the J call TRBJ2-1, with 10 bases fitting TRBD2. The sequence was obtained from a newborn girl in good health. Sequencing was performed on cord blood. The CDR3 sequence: CASSHSGLARSYNEQFF. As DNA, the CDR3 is TGTGCCAGCAGTCATTCGGGACTAGCGCGCTCCTACAATGAGCAGTTCTTC.